Listed below are T cell receptor beta chains from one sample, sequenced in a study of OX40 agonist ivuxolimab in advanced cancers. Repertoires were generated with immunoSEQ multiplex PCR, while TCRdb's copy carries only in-frame clones and drops some. Of more than 45,000 clones in the sample, 70% to 90% were seen once. The sequences come from CD4+ or CD8+ T cells sorted from blood, collected in a trial of the OX40 agonist ivuxolimab. The receptors shown here come from an adult with an advanced solid tumor such as melanoma, head and neck, liver or kidney cancer. Each CDR3 is given with its conserved first and last residue. Fields, in order: clone size, D gene, V gene, J gene, CDR3 protein, CDR3 DNA. The D gene is left open where the match is weak. Not every row has a clone size; where given, it reads once, few, many or a size class.

size: once
D: TRBD1
V: TRBV28
J: TRBJ2-7
CDR3: CASSFPGQAPLPLYEQYF
DNA: TGTGCCAGCAGTTTCCCCGGACAGGCTCCCCTCCCCCTCTACGAGCAGTACTTC

size: .
D: TRBD1
V: TRBV6-5
J: TRBJ1-6
CDR3: CASTQGFGNSPLHF
DNA: TGTGCCAGCACACAGGGGTTCGGGAATTCACCCCTCCACTTT

size: .
D: .
V: TRBV28
J: TRBJ2-7
CDR3: CASSLSVGDGPYEQYF
DNA: TGTGCCAGCAGTTTATCAGTTGGGGACGGCCCCTACGAGCAGTACTTC

size: .
D: .
V: TRBV29-1
J: TRBJ1-1
CDR3: CSVLQGPGGVEAFF
DNA: TGCAGCGTCCTACAGGGACCCGGAGGAGTTGAAGCTTTCTTT

size: .
D: .
V: TRBV5-1
J: TRBJ2-2
CDR3: CASSWLDSPYTGELFF
DNA: TGCGCCAGCAGCTGGTTGGACAGTCCGTACACCGGGGAGCTGTTTTTT

size: once
D: TRBD1
V: TRBV11-3
J: TRBJ2-2
CDR3: CASSRGGTGPTGELFF
DNA: TGTGCCAGCAGCCGAGGAGGGACAGGGCCGACCGGGGAGCTGTTTTTT

size: .
D: TRBD1
V: TRBV29-1
J: TRBJ1-1
CDR3: CSALGDRGTEAFF
DNA: TGCAGCGCCCTGGGGGACAGGGGCACTGAAGCTTTCTTT

size: .
D: .
V: TRBV7-9
J: TRBJ1-3
CDR3: CASRTGPSGNTIYF
DNA: TGTGCCAGCAGGACAGGTCCGTCTGGAAACACCATATATTTT

size: once
D: .
V: TRBV18
J: TRBJ1-5
CDR3: CASSLPGDSNQPQHF
DNA: TGTGCCAGCTCACTGCCCGGGGATAGCAATCAGCCCCAGCATTTT

size: .
D: TRBD1
V: TRBV5-5
J: TRBJ1-1
CDR3: CASSPGTELMNTEAFF
DNA: TGTGCCAGCAGCCCCGGGACAGAGCTCATGAACACTGAAGCTTTCTTT

size: .
D: .
V: TRBV9
J: TRBJ2-5
CDR3: CASSVGLQKEETQYF
DNA: TGTGCCAGCAGCGTAGGTTTACAGAAGGAAGAGACCCAGTACTTC

size: .
D: TRBD2
V: TRBV10-2
J: TRBJ2-7
CDR3: CASRPTGGRDYEQYF
DNA: TGCGCCAGCAGGCCCACTGGCGGGAGGGACTACGAGCAGTACTTC

size: once
D: .
V: TRBV18
J: TRBJ2-3
CDR3: CASSPRATTDTQYF
DNA: TGTGCCAGCTCACCACGGGCTACCACAGATACGCAGTATTTT

size: .
D: .
V: TRBV19
J: TRBJ2-6
CDR3: CASSNLQGSGANVLTF
DNA: TGTGCCAGTAGCAACCTCCAGGGATCTGGGGCCAACGTCCTGACTTTC

size: .
D: TRBD2
V: TRBV5-6
J: TRBJ2-5
CDR3: CASSLGLAETQYF
DNA: TGTGCCAGCAGCTTGGGACTAGCGGAGACCCAGTACTTC

size: .
D: .
V: TRBV16
J: TRBJ1-1
CDR3: CASSQPGRGTEAFF
DNA: TGTGCCAGCAGCCAACCCGGCAGGGGTACTGAAGCTTTCTTT

size: .
D: TRBD2
V: TRBV11-2
J: TRBJ2-1
CDR3: CASSPGLADNEQFF
DNA: TGTGCCAGCAGCCCGGGACTAGCGGACAATGAGCAGTTCTTC

size: .
D: .
V: TRBV5-1
J: TRBJ2-2
CDR3: CASSSNTWDIRELFF
DNA: TGCGCCAGCAGCTCAAATACTTGGGACATCAGGGAGCTGTTTTTT

size: .
D: .
V: TRBV19
J: TRBJ2-1
CDR3: CASRIYEGHQIF
DNA: TGTGCCAGTAGGATATATGAGGGACACCAAATCTTC

size: .
D: .
V: TRBV28
J: TRBJ2-1
CDR3: CASSVGDASYNEQFF
DNA: TGTGCCAGCAGTGTGGGGGACGCCTCCTACAATGAGCAGTTCTTC

size: .
D: .
V: TRBV28
J: TRBJ1-5
CDR3: CASSSNRQINQPQHF
DNA: TGTGCCAGCAGTTCAAATCGACAGATCAATCAGCCCCAGCATTTT

size: once
D: .
V: TRBV19
J: TRBJ1-2
CDR3: CATLRDVDYGYTF
DNA: TGTGCCACCCTTAGGGACGTCGACTATGGCTACACCTTC

size: .
D: .
V: TRBV6-5
J: TRBJ2-6
CDR3: CASSLQGANVLTF
DNA: TGTGCCAGCAGCCTCCAAGGGGCCAACGTCCTGACTTTC

size: once
D: .
V: TRBV16
J: TRBJ2-3
CDR3: CASSQLGQDTQYF
DNA: TGTGCCAGCAGCCAATTAGGGCAAGATACGCAGTATTTT

size: .
D: .
V: TRBV7-9
J: TRBJ1-4
CDR3: CASSLGATTNEKLFF
DNA: TGTGCCAGCAGCTTAGGCGCAACTACTAATGAAAAACTGTTTTTT

size: .
D: TRBD2
V: TRBV9
J: TRBJ2-2
CDR3: CASSATSGGYTGELFF
DNA: TGTGCCAGCAGCGCCACTAGCGGGGGTTACACCGGGGAGCTGTTTTTT

size: .
D: .
V: TRBV18
J: TRBJ1-1
CDR3: CASSPPAQGNTEAFF
DNA: TGTGCCAGCTCACCACCGGCACAGGGGAACACTGAAGCTTTCTTT